A selection of T cell receptor beta chains follows, all from one sample in a study of CD8 T cells in Susac syndrome. TCRdb processed the immunoSEQ multiplex PCR reads anew with MiXCR; each CDR3 protein has one entry. The sample has roughly 110,000 distinct CDR3 sequences; roughly 94% are singletons. Source material: CD8+ T cells from PBMCs. These receptors all come from a human donor with Susac syndrome. The CDR3 runs from the conserved cysteine through the conserved F or W. Fields, in order: J gene, D gene, clone size, V gene, CDR3 protein, CDR3 DNA. A D gene is named only where the DNA matches it firmly. Rows give clone size only sometimes, using once, few, many, or a class for an expanded clone.

TRBJ2-1 | TRBD2 | NA | TRBV27 | CASTQAGTSGNEQFF | TGTGCCAGCACCCAAGCTGGGACTAGCGGCAATGAGCAGTTCTTC
TRBJ1-5 | NA | NA | TRBV7-9 | CASSSDNQPQHF | TGTGCCAGCAGCTCCGACAATCAGCCCCAGCATTTT
TRBJ1-2 | TRBD1 | NA | TRBV6-1 | CASSETRDRDGYGYTF | TGTGCCAGCAGTGAAACTAGGGACAGGGACGGCTATGGCTACACCTTC
TRBJ1-1 | TRBD1 | NA | TRBV29-1 | CSFRQGVPEAFF | TGCAGCTTCCGACAGGGGGTTCCTGAAGCTTTCTTT
TRBJ1-2 | NA | NA | TRBV7-9 | CASTSERGTDWGYTF | TGTGCCAGCACCTCTGAACGGGGGACGGACTGGGGCTACACCTTC
TRBJ2-1 | NA | NA | TRBV5-1 | CASSPGPSPHEQFF | TGCGCCAGCAGTCCGGGCCCCTCCCCCCATGAGCAGTTCTTC
TRBJ1-1 | NA | NA | TRBV7-8 | CASSSGGAGTEAFF | TGTGCCAGCAGCAGCGGGGGCGCCGGGACTGAAGCTTTCTTT
TRBJ1-4 | NA | NA | TRBV2 | CASSEVEAIGEKLFF | TGTGCCAGCAGTGAAGTTGAAGCAATCGGTGAAAAACTGTTTTTT
TRBJ2-5 | NA | NA | TRBV18 | CASASRDGETQYF | TGTGCCAGCGCAAGCCGGGACGGAGAGACCCAGTACTTC
TRBJ2-3 | NA | NA | TRBV27 | CASSLSAPLGHTDTQYF | TGTGCCAGCAGTTTATCCGCGCCGCTTGGCCACACAGATACGCAGTATTTT
TRBJ2-5 | NA | once | TRBV5-4 | CASSSAETQYF | TGTGCCAGCTCCTCTGCAGAGACCCAGTACTTC
TRBJ2-1 | NA | NA | TRBV12-3/TRBV12-4 | CASNPRGIDEQFF | TGTGCCAGCAATCCTAGGGGGATCGATGAGCAGTTCTTC
TRBJ2-7 | TRBD1 | NA | TRBV6-5 | CASSYRGYEQYF | TGTGCCAGCAGCTACAGGGGCTACGAGCAGTACTTC
TRBJ2-3 | TRBD1 | NA | TRBV6-6 | CASSVQGNPTDTQYF | TGTGCCAGCAGTGTACAGGGGAATCCCACAGATACGCAGTATTTT
TRBJ2-1 | NA | NA | TRBV7-2 | CASSPTNGGHYNEQFF | TGTGCCAGCAGCCCTACGAACGGGGGGCATTACAATGAGCAGTTCTTC
TRBJ2-1 | NA | NA | TRBV14 | CASSQEDLEQFF | TGTGCCAGCAGCCAAGAAGATCTTGAGCAGTTCTTC
TRBJ2-2 | NA | NA | TRBV9 | CASSQGGEGELFF | TGTGCCAGCAGCCAGGGGGGAGAGGGGGAGCTGTTTTTT
TRBJ2-5 | NA | NA | TRBV5-1 | CASSLEGERETQYF | TGCGCCAGCAGCTTGGAAGGAGAGCGGGAGACCCAGTACTTC
TRBJ1-1 | NA | NA | TRBV29-1 | CSATEGGSHTEAFF | TGCAGCGCCACCGAGGGAGGAAGCCACACTGAAGCTTTCTTT
TRBJ1-1 | NA | NA | TRBV21-1 | CASSKAASTEAFF | TGTGCCAGCAGCAAAGCGGCCAGCACTGAAGCTTTCTTT
TRBJ2-5 | TRBD2 | NA | TRBV13 | CASSLCLAGIRETQYF | TGTGCCAGCAGCTTATGTCTAGCGGGAATCCGAGAGACCCAGTACTTC
TRBJ1-1 | NA | NA | TRBV10-3 | CAISEQGSTEAFF | TGTGCCATCAGTGAGCAGGGTTCCACTGAAGCTTTCTTT
TRBJ2-7 | TRBD1 | NA | TRBV20-1 | CSARVETGGSEQYF | TGCAGTGCTAGAGTTGAGACAGGGGGCAGTGAGCAGTACTTC
TRBJ2-5 | NA | NA | TRBV2 | CASSEESWETQYF | TGTGCCAGCAGTGAAGAGAGTTGGGAGACCCAGTACTTC
TRBJ2-2 | TRBD2 | NA | TRBV7-6 | CASSLTASGAPSGELFF | TGTGCCAGCAGCTTAACGGCTAGCGGGGCCCCGTCCGGGGAGCTGTTTTTT
TRBJ2-7 | NA | NA | TRBV27 | CASSPGTEAVMGEQYF | TGTGCCAGCAGTCCCGGGACCGAGGCTGTAATGGGCGAGCAGTACTTC
TRBJ2-5 | TRBD1 | NA | TRBV7-8 | CASSLGDRTETQYF | TGTGCCAGCAGCCTAGGGGACAGGACGGAGACCCAGTACTTC
TRBJ2-1 | NA | NA | TRBV20-1 | CSARKMGDEQFF | TGCAGTGCTAGAAAAATGGGCGATGAGCAGTTCTTC
TRBJ2-1 | TRBD2 | NA | TRBV7-2 | CASSLVAGGTYNEQFF | TGTGCCAGCAGCTTAGTAGCGGGGGGGACCTACAATGAGCAGTTCTTC
TRBJ2-3 | TRBD2 | NA | TRBV9 | CASSGTSGTGDTQYF | TGTGCCAGCAGCGGTACTAGCGGAACAGGAGATACGCAGTATTTT
TRBJ2-7 | NA | NA | TRBV25-1 | CASSVPYEQYF | TGTGCCAGCAGTGTCCCCTACGAGCAGTACTTC
TRBJ2-7 | TRBD1 | NA | TRBV4-2 | CASSQDAGTGYEQYF | TGTGCCAGCAGCCAAGACGCCGGGACAGGGTACGAGCAGTACTTC
TRBJ2-1 | NA | NA | TRBV9 | CASSGPPIGDEQFF | TGTGCCAGCAGCGGGCCCCCCATCGGCGATGAGCAGTTCTTC
TRBJ2-6 | NA | NA | TRBV10-3 | CAILGTGLGHVLTF | TGTGCCATCCTGGGCACAGGGTTAGGTCACGTCCTGACTTTC
TRBJ1-3 | NA | NA | TRBV2 | CAANSGNTIYF | TGTGCCGCCAACTCTGGAAACACCATATATTTT
TRBJ1-1 | NA | NA | TRBV20-1 | CSASPLGQSEAFF | TGCAGTGCCAGCCCCCTCGGACAGTCTGAAGCTTTCTTT
TRBJ2-7 | TRBD1 | NA | TRBV9 | CASSPGDREGYEQYF | TGTGCCAGCAGCCCTGGGGACAGGGAAGGTTACGAGCAGTACTTC
TRBJ2-3 | NA | NA | TRBV5-4 | CASSLAGEVYDTQYF | TGTGCCAGCAGCTTGGCCGGGGAGGTATACGATACGCAGTATTTT
TRBJ2-2 | NA | NA | TRBV25-1 | CASSEYYGGDGELFF | TGTGCCAGCAGTGAATATTATGGGGGAGACGGGGAGCTGTTTTTT
TRBJ2-5 | NA | NA | TRBV6-1 | CASSPGAWETQYF | TGTGCCAGCAGCCCCGGGGCCTGGGAGACCCAGTACTTC
TRBJ2-7 | NA | NA | TRBV6-6 | CASSYTGDEQYF | TGTGCCAGCAGTTACACGGGGGACGAGCAGTACTTC
TRBJ2-5 | NA | NA | TRBV2 | CASSEAPETQYF | TGTGCCAGCAGTGAAGCGCCGGAGACCCAGTACTTC
TRBJ2-7 | TRBD1 | once | TRBV6-5 | CASSPPGTGFHEQYF | TGTGCCAGCAGTCCTCCCGGGACAGGGTTCCACGAGCAGTACTTC
TRBJ2-7 | NA | NA | TRBV4-1 | CASSLGEAVEQYF | TGCGCCAGCAGCCTGGGCGAGGCAGTTGAGCAGTACTTC
TRBJ2-5 | NA | NA | TRBV18 | CASSPERVGLQETQYF | TGTGCCAGCTCACCCGAGAGGGTGGGCCTTCAAGAGACCCAGTACTTC
TRBJ2-1 | NA | NA | TRBV7-3 | CASSLTGVRFF | TGTGCCAGCAGCTTAACCGGGGTAAGGTTCTTC
TRBJ2-1 | TRBD2 | NA | TRBV5-4 | CASSGTSGDNEQFF | TGTGCCAGCAGCGGGACTAGCGGAGACAATGAGCAGTTCTTC
TRBJ1-1 | TRBD1 | NA | TRBV10-3 | CAISSGTVMNTEAFF | TGTGCCATCAGTTCTGGGACAGTCATGAACACTGAAGCTTTCTTT
TRBJ2-7 | NA | NA | TRBV7-8 | CAISSGGLSYEQYF | TGTGCCATTTCATCCGGGGGCCTCTCCTACGAGCAGTACTTC
TRBJ2-5 | TRBD1 | NA | TRBV20-1 | CSAREGQGATQYF | TGCAGTGCTAGAGAAGGCCAGGGGGCGACCCAGTACTTC
TRBJ1-2 | TRBD1 | NA | TRBV12-3/TRBV12-4 | CASSPDRDPYGYTF | TGTGCCAGCAGTCCGGACAGGGACCCCTATGGCTACACCTTC
TRBJ2-1 | NA | NA | TRBV20-1 | CSANPPGNEQFF | TGCAGTGCTAACCCTCCAGGCAATGAGCAGTTCTTC
TRBJ2-7 | TRBD1 | NA | TRBV20-1 | CSASSMSGDRDLGEQYF | TGCAGTGCTAGTTCGATGAGTGGGGACAGGGATCTCGGCGAGCAGTACTTC
TRBJ1-1 | TRBD1 | NA | TRBV7-6 | CASSLGQGGTATEAFF | TGTGCCAGCAGTCTCGGACAGGGGGGCACTGCCACTGAAGCTTTCTTT
TRBJ1-2 | NA | NA | TRBV20-1 | CSASGPLNYGYTF | TGCAGTGCTAGTGGGCCTCTCAACTATGGCTACACCTTC
TRBJ2-3 | TRBD2 | NA | TRBV7-2 | CASSTIAGPTDTQYF | TGTGCCAGCAGCACGATAGCGGGGCCAACAGATACGCAGTATTTT